This T cell receptor (beta chain) came from a study of identical twins. Each cDNA held unique molecular identifiers, and template switching gave it a universal primer site. Via MiXCR, TCRdb re-called the 5' RACE reads, giving one row per CDR3 protein. The sample comprises hundreds of thousands of distinct CDR3 sequences, around 6.1% of which are singletons, and 1.5% to 2% rests with the top ten. Germline trimming cut 0 bases from V and 9 bases from J; bases unmatched to any gene: 7. CDR1 is SGHAT, CDR2 FQNNGV, per germline. The CDR3 spans 16 residues. The sample was naive T cells sorted from blood. The sequence came from a man aged 18 to 29 in good health. The V gene is TRBV11-2, the J gene TRBJ2-1; 11 bases are shared with TRBD2. The CDR3 loop is CASSLESASGRSEQFF. CDR3 coding DNA: TGTGCCAGCAGCTTAGAGTCGGCTAGCGGGAGGAGTGAGCAGTTCTTC.